The rows below give T cell receptor beta chains drawn from one sample of a study of OX40 agonist ivuxolimab in advanced cancers. The data were produced by immunoSEQ multiplex PCR, yet TCRdb's version contains in-frame clones alone and is incomplete. The sample includes tens of thousands of clones, over 70% of them seen just once. The sample consisted of CD4+ or CD8+ T cells sorted from blood, taken in a trial of the OX40 agonist ivuxolimab. All receptors derive from an adult with an advanced solid tumor such as melanoma, head and neck, liver or kidney cancer. CDR3s include the opening cysteine and the closing phenylalanine or tryptophan. D genes are given only for firm matches. Clone size is not always given. Where it is, it says once, few, many or a class for expanded clones.

J: TRBJ2-5; D: TRBD1; V: TRBV14; size: once; DNA: TGTGCCAGCAGCCAAGCGACAGGGGGTTCCGAGACCCAGTACTTC; CDR3: CASSQATGGSETQYF
J: TRBJ1-4; D: .; V: TRBV20-1; size: .; DNA: TGCAGTGCCAATAGGGGGGAAAAACTGTTTTTT; CDR3: CSANRGEKLFF
J: TRBJ2-7; D: .; V: TRBV19; size: .; DNA: TGTGCCAGGAAACCGGGACGCCTGCGCTACGAGCAGTACTTC; CDR3: CARKPGRLRYEQYF
J: TRBJ1-4; D: TRBD1; V: TRBV4-1; size: .; DNA: TGCGCCAGCAGCCCTGGACAGGGTTACGGAAAACTGTTTTTT; CDR3: CASSPGQGYGKLFF
J: TRBJ2-5; D: .; V: TRBV5-1; size: once; DNA: TGCGCCAGCAGCTTGTCAGGGCCGGAGACCCAGTACTTC; CDR3: CASSLSGPETQYF
J: TRBJ2-1; D: TRBD2; V: TRBV5-1; size: .; DNA: TGCGCCAGCAGCTTAGGCAGCGGGAGCTACAATGAGCAGTTCTTC; CDR3: CASSLGSGSYNEQFF
J: TRBJ1-4; D: .; V: TRBV4-2; size: few; DNA: TGTGCCAGCAGCCAAGATGACCGGAGTGAAAAACTGTTTTTT; CDR3: CASSQDDRSEKLFF
J: TRBJ1-2; D: .; V: TRBV18; size: .; DNA: TGTGCCAGCTCCCCACAGGAGGCGACGGGAGGCTACACCTTC; CDR3: CASSPQEATGGYTF
J: TRBJ2-1; D: .; V: TRBV14; size: .; DNA: TGTGCCAGCAGCCAACTCACAGGCTACAATGAGCAGTTCTTC; CDR3: CASSQLTGYNEQFF
J: TRBJ1-6; D: TRBD1; V: TRBV27; size: .; DNA: TGTGCCAGCAGGAGGACAGGGGGCGGTTCACCCCTCCACTTT; CDR3: CASRRTGGGSPLHF
J: TRBJ2-3; D: .; V: TRBV6-4; size: .; DNA: TGTGCCAGCAGTCGGACTCTGCCAGATACGCAGTATTTT; CDR3: CASSRTLPDTQYF
J: TRBJ1-1; D: .; V: TRBV5-4; size: .; DNA: TGTGCCAGCAGCCTAGGAGGAGGGTCGAACAGTGAAGCTTTCTTT; CDR3: CASSLGGGSNSEAFF
J: TRBJ1-2; D: TRBD1; V: TRBV7-9; size: .; DNA: TGTGCCAGCTCCAGGGGGGACTATGGCTACACCTTC; CDR3: CASSRGDYGYTF
J: TRBJ1-4; D: .; V: TRBV6-1; size: .; DNA: TGTGCCAGCACCTCCGTTGATCGCGAAAAACTGTTTTTT; CDR3: CASTSVDREKLFF
J: TRBJ2-7; D: .; V: TRBV10-3; size: .; DNA: TGTGCCCACAAAGCTTCCAGGGGTTACGAGCAGTACTTC; CDR3: CAHKASRGYEQYF
J: TRBJ1-2; D: .; V: TRBV5-4; size: .; DNA: TGTGCCAGCAGCTCCCAAGGTACCTATGGCTACACCTTC; CDR3: CASSSQGTYGYTF
J: TRBJ1-2; D: TRBD1; V: TRBV5-1; size: .; DNA: TGCGCCAGCAGCTGGGAATCCGGGACAGTTGGCTATGGCTACACCTTC; CDR3: CASSWESGTVGYGYTF
J: TRBJ1-6; D: .; V: TRBV13; size: .; DNA: TGTGCCAGCAACCCGAGTACCTATAATTCACCCCTCCACTTT; CDR3: CASNPSTYNSPLHF
J: TRBJ2-3; D: .; V: TRBV14; size: .; DNA: TGTGCCAGCAGCCAAGTTGGAGCACCGGATACGCAGTATTTT; CDR3: CASSQVGAPDTQYF
J: TRBJ2-7; D: .; V: TRBV5-6; size: medium-sized; DNA: TGTGCCAGCGTCCCGGCAGGGACCGACGAGCAGTACTTC; CDR3: CASVPAGTDEQYF
J: TRBJ2-1; D: .; V: TRBV15; size: .; DNA: TGTGCCACCAGCAGCCACCATGAGCAGTTCTTC; CDR3: CATSSHHEQFF
J: TRBJ2-2; D: TRBD2; V: TRBV29-1; size: .; DNA: TGCAGCGTCACGCCAGCGGGAGTAGGTACCGGGGAGCTGTTTTTT; CDR3: CSVTPAGVGTGELFF
J: TRBJ2-7; D: .; V: TRBV5-4; size: .; DNA: TGTGCCAGCAGCTTGGGGGGGGCTGGGGAGCAGTACTTC; CDR3: CASSLGGAGEQYF
J: TRBJ1-2; D: .; V: TRBV6-5; size: .; DNA: TGTGCCAGCATGCCAGGGCAGGGAAGGAACTATGGCTACACCTTC; CDR3: CASMPGQGRNYGYTF